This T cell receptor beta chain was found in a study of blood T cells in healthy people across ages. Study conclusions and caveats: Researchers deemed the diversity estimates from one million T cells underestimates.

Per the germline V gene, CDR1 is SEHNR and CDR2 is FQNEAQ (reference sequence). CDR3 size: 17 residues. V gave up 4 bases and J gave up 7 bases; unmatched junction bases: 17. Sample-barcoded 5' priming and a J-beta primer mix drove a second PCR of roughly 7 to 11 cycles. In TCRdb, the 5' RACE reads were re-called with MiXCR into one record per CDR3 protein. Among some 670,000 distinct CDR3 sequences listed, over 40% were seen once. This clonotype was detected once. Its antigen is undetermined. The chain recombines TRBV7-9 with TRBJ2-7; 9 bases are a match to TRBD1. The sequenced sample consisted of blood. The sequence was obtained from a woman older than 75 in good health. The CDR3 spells CASSSPLGGQGNQEQYF. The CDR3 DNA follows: TGTGCCAGCAGCTCCCCCTTAGGGGGACAGGGCAATCAAGAGCAGTACTTC.